This is a list of T cell receptor beta chains from one sample in a study of chemoradiotherapy in HPV16-positive cancers. Method: immunoSEQ multiplex PCR; TCRdb's copy keeps in-frame clones and lacks some. Among some 14,000 clones, roughly 90% were seen once, and the ten largest hold 3.5% to 4.5%. Source: tumor tissue, taken from a patient who underwent chemoradiotherapy. These receptors were taken from a human donor with HPV-associated anogenital cancer. Both conserved end residues are part of each CDR3. Each record gives: clone size, J gene, V gene, D gene, CDR3 protein, CDR3 DNA. D genes are given only for firm matches. The size of a clone is reported for some rows only, either as once, few or many, or as a class for expanded clones.

NA | TRBJ1-4 | TRBV7-9 | NA | CASSPEGEKLFF | TGTGCCAGCAGCCCAGAGGGTGAAAAACTGTTTTTT
NA | TRBJ2-7 | TRBV6-5 | TRBD1 | CASSSGTGREQYF | TGTGCCAGCAGCTCCGGGACAGGTCGCGAGCAGTACTTC
NA | TRBJ1-5 | TRBV9 | NA | CASRERGNQPQHF | TGTGCCAGCAGGGAAAGGGGGAATCAGCCCCAGCATTTT
NA | TRBJ1-1 | TRBV11-2 | NA | CASSLGDFGLRGTEAFF | TGTGCCAGCAGCTTAGGGGACTTTGGTCTCAGGGGCACTGAAGCTTTCTTT
NA | TRBJ2-6 | TRBV19 | NA | CASRSAGANVLTF | TGTGCCAGTCGGTCGGCCGGGGCCAACGTCCTGACTTTC
NA | TRBJ2-2 | TRBV29-1 | TRBD2 | CSVRFSGTSGATGELFF | TGCAGCGTCAGATTTTCCGGGACTAGCGGGGCCACCGGGGAGCTGTTTTTT
NA | TRBJ1-1 | TRBV18 | NA | CASSPNTAPGAFF | TGTGCCAGCTCACCCAACACGGCCCCCGGAGCTTTCTTT
NA | TRBJ2-1 | TRBV19 | TRBD2 | CASCAGGINEQFF | TGTGCCAGTTGCGCGGGAGGAATTAATGAGCAGTTCTTC
NA | TRBJ2-5 | TRBV6-1 | TRBD2 | CASSVRPASGRAGVQETQYF | TGTGCCAGCAGTGTGAGGCCGGCTAGCGGGAGGGCCGGGGTCCAAGAGACCCAGTACTTC
once | TRBJ2-5 | TRBV30 | NA | CAWSLGGETQYF | TGTGCCTGGAGTTTAGGGGGGGAGACCCAGTACTTC
NA | TRBJ1-5 | TRBV7-2 | NA | CASSSYSNQPQHF | TGTGCCAGCAGTTCGTATAGCAATCAGCCCCAGCATTTT
NA | TRBJ2-3 | TRBV5-1 | NA | CASSPGLETDTQYF | TGCGCCAGCAGCCCCGGACTCGAGACAGATACGCAGTATTTT
NA | TRBJ2-3 | TRBV7-8 | TRBD2 | CASSLLGGEGDTQYF | TGTGCCAGCAGCTTACTTGGGGGGGAGGGAGATACGCAGTATTTT
NA | TRBJ1-3 | TRBV7-9 | NA | CASGLAGNTIYF | TGTGCCAGCGGTCTCGCTGGAAACACCATATATTTT
NA | TRBJ2-3 | TRBV20-1 | NA | CSAGTDTQYF | TGCAGTGCTGGGACAGATACGCAGTATTTT
NA | TRBJ1-1 | TRBV6-5 | NA | CASSLPSLLGTEAFF | TGTGCCAGCAGTTTGCCATCTCTATTAGGGACTGAAGCTTTCTTT
NA | TRBJ1-2 | TRBV5-6 | NA | CASSLGEGYTF | TGTGCCAGCAGCTTGGGTGAAGGCTACACCTTC
NA | TRBJ1-1 | TRBV19 | NA | CASSSGKITEAFF | TGTGCCAGTAGTTCGGGCAAAATCACTGAAGCTTTCTTT
NA | TRBJ2-7 | TRBV11-1 | TRBD2 | CASSLTSGTYEQYF | TGTGCCAGCAGCCTGACTAGCGGCACCTACGAGCAGTACTTC
NA | TRBJ1-1 | TRBV9 | NA | CASSVGGGTYEAFF | TGTGCCAGCAGCGTAGGCGGAGGGACATATGAAGCTTTCTTT
NA | TRBJ1-2 | TRBV6-6 | NA | CASSPGTLLGYTF | TGTGCCAGCAGTCCCGGGACACTCCTTGGCTACACCTTC
NA | TRBJ2-3 | TRBV11-3 | TRBD2 | CASSFWGGDGTDTQYF | TGTGCCAGCAGCTTTTGGGGGGGAGATGGCACAGATACGCAGTATTTT
NA | TRBJ2-7 | TRBV7-9 | NA | CASSLAVGRSYEQYF | TGTGCCAGCAGCTTAGCGGTTGGAAGGAGCTACGAGCAGTACTTC
NA | TRBJ2-7 | TRBV4-2 | TRBD2 | CASSQRLMAGDEQYF | TGTGCCAGCAGCCAGAGACTCATGGCGGGAGACGAGCAGTACTTC
NA | TRBJ1-5 | TRBV7-8 | NA | CASSLRPFNQPQHF | TGTGCCAGCAGCTTGAGGCCGTTCAATCAGCCCCAGCATTTT
NA | TRBJ2-1 | TRBV7-2 | TRBD2 | CASSSGTSGHNEQFF | TGTGCCAGCAGCTCTGGGACTAGCGGCCACAATGAGCAGTTCTTC
NA | TRBJ2-6 | TRBV7-3 | NA | CASGTIPGAGANVLTF | TGTGCCAGCGGCACTATCCCAGGGGCTGGGGCCAACGTCCTGACTTTC
NA | TRBJ2-3 | TRBV30 | TRBD2 | CAWTGTRDTQYF | TGTGCCTGGACCGGGACTAGGGATACGCAGTATTTT
NA | TRBJ1-2 | TRBV18 | NA | CASSPRPTDRANYGYTF | TGTGCCAGCTCACCACGACCGACAGACCGAGCTAACTATGGCTACACCTTC
NA | TRBJ1-2 | TRBV19 | NA | CASSTTGTLYGYTF | TGTGCCAGTAGTACAACCGGGACACTTTATGGCTACACCTTC